This entry lists 13 T cell receptor beta chains sequenced from one sample in a study of T cell responses to AZD1222 COVID-19 vaccine. TCRdb keeps only in-frame clones here, not all; method: immunoSEQ multiplex PCR. The sample lists over 70,000 clones; roughly 80% were seen once. The material was peripheral blood, obtained 28 days after the second dose of the MenACWY control vaccine. All receptors derive from an adult who received the MenACWY meningococcal vaccine as a control.

The V and J genes are TRBV28 and TRBJ2-1, with D possibly TRBD2 on 6 matching bases. The CDR3 length is 13 residues. V lost 4 bases, J lost 9 bases, and 13 bases lay in between. Germline CDR1 reads MDHEN; CDR2 reads SYDVKM. In DNA, the CDR3 is TGTGCCAGCAGTTGGTCGCGGGATGGTGAGCAGTTCTTC. It translates to CASSWSRDGEQFF. Full variable domain (rest looked up from reference TRBV28 and TRBJ2-1): DVKVTQSSRYLVKRTGEKVFLECVQDMDHENMFWYRQDPGLGLRLIYFSYDVKMKEKGDIPEGYSVSREKKERFSLILESASTNQTSMYLCASSWSRDGEQFFGPGTRLTVL.

The CDR3, as DNA: TGTGCCAGCAGGAGACAGACTAAACTGTTTTTT. Residues: CASRRQTKLFF. This chain connects TRBV6-5 to TRBJ1-4; maybe TRBD1 (5 bases). The CDR3 loop spans 11 amino acids. V lost 6 bases, J lost 11 bases, and 10 bases lay in between. Germline CDR1 and CDR2: MNHEY and SVGAGI.

The J gene is TRBJ1-5, the V gene TRBV28; 9 nucleotides match TRBD1. J was trimmed by 7 bases and V by 3 bases; bases with no gene match: 7. This CDR3 has 15 residues. Germline assignment: CDR1 MDHEN and CDR2 SYDVKM. The CDR3 protein is CASSFEQGARQPQHF. The CDR3 region has the DNA TGTGCCAGCAGTTTTGAACAGGGGGCGCGGCAGCCCCAGCATTTT.

This clone has only a few counts. The rearrangement joins TRBV28 to TRBJ1-2; D is unresolved. This CDR3 region has 13 residues. Trimming removed 6 bases from V and 8 bases from J, with 16 bases in between. The germline V gene has CDR1 MDHEN and CDR2 SYDVKM. The CDR3 loop reads CASSLSPSRGYTF. As DNA, the CDR3 is TGTGCCAGCAGCCTCTCGCCCTCCCGGGGCTACACCTTC.

This chain joins TRBV6-5 and TRBJ1-6; D not certain. CDR1 and CDR2 from the germline V gene are MNHEY and SVGAGI. The CDR3 is 16 residues long. V lost 0 bases to trimming and J lost 8 bases, with 14 bases between them. CDR3 region: CASSYSGNLRDSPLHF. CDR3 bases: TGTGCCAGCAGTTACTCGGGGAATCTCCGGGATTCACCCCTCCACTTT.

The chain employs TRBV4-2 and TRBJ2-1; possibly TRBD2 for D (6 bases). V was pared by 1 base and J by 7 bases, with 20 bases between. Looked up from germline, CDR1 is LGHNA and CDR2 is YNFKEQ. The CDR3 spans 17 residues. The CDR3 coding sequence is TGTGCCAGCAGCCAAGGGGAAGCGGGTTTGAGGAGGAATGAGCAGTTCTTC. It specifies CASSQGEAGLRRNEQFF.

In its sample, this clone was seen once. The V and J genes are TRBV5-1 and TRBJ2-7, with D possibly TRBD1 on 5 matching bases. The V end lost 0 bases, the J end lost 7 bases, and 11 bases lay between the germline ends. This CDR3 has 13 amino acids. Germline CDR1 SGHRS, CDR2 YFSETQ. The CDR3 DNA reads as TGCGCCAGCAGCTTGGGGCAGGGAAGTGAGCAGTACTTC. Amino acids: CASSLGQGSEQYF.

This clone occurred a few times. The chain has TRBV7-2 and TRBJ1-1, with TRBD1 as a possible D gene (6 bases). Trimming pared 7 bases from V and 1 base from J, leaving 13 bases between. From germline, CDR1 is SGHTA and CDR2 FQGNSA. The CDR3 length is 14 residues. The CDR3 coding sequence is TGTGCCAGCACCGCGGGGGCCTCGAACACTGAAGCTTTCTTT. This gives the protein CASTAGASNTEAFF.

This clone was seen just once. V and J are TRBV18 and TRBJ1-1, with 8 positions matching TRBD1. Germline lookup yields CDR1 KGHSH and CDR2 LQKENI. The CDR3 is made up of 15 amino acids. V trimming: 3 bases; J trimming: 1 base; junction bases outside the gene matches: 4. In DNA, the CDR3 is TGTGCCAGCTCACCCCTACAGGGGGAGAACACTGAAGCTTTCTTT. Translated, it gives CASSPLQGENTEAFF. The entire variable domain, with the rest obtained from reference TRBV18 and TRBJ1-1, is as follows: NAGVMQNPRHLVRRRGQEARLRCSPMKGHSHVYWYRQLPEEGLKFMVYLQKENIIDESGMPKERFSAEFPKEGPSILRIQQVVRGDSAAYFCASSPLQGENTEAFFGQGTRLTVV.

Only one count was recorded for this clone. The gene calls are TRBV13 and TRBJ1-3; TRBD1 matches at 10 bases. This CDR3 is 19 amino acids long. The trim removed 2 bases at V and 0 bases at J, leaving 10 bases unmatched. In germline, CDR1 is PRHDT, CDR2 FYEKMQ (reference sequence). The CDR3: CASSLIGGQGSLSGNTIYF. The CDR3 DNA reads as TGTGCCAGCAGCTTAATTGGGGGACAGGGGTCCCTCTCTGGAAACACCATATATTTT.

CDR3 nucleotide sequence: TGTGCCAGCAGCCCTGCCGGCCTCGTCACGCCTCATACGCAGTATTTT. It is translated as CASSPAGLVTPHTQYF. This chain links TRBV4-2 with TRBJ2-3; D remains ambiguous. CDR3 length: 16 amino acids. V lost 4 bases and J lost 7, with 21 bases in between. From germline, CDR1 is LGHNA and CDR2 YNFKEQ.

The rearrangement uses TRBV21-1 and TRBJ1-1. TRBV21-1 is an annotated pseudogene. The CDR3 spans 13 residues. Written as DNA, the CDR3 is TGTGCCAGCAGCAACACCCAGAACACTGAAGCTTTCTTT. Translated: CASSNTQNTEAFF.

This clone came up once. V and J are TRBV6-5 and TRBJ2-5; the match to TRBD2 covers 8 bases. Germline trimming cut 5 bases from V and 4 bases from J; bases unmatched to any gene: 0. The germline V gene has CDR1 MNHEY and CDR2 SVGAGI. The CDR3 sequence is 12 residues long. DNA of the CDR3: TGTGCCAGCAGTAGCGGGAGAGAGACCCAGTACTTC. Its translation: CASSSGRETQYF.